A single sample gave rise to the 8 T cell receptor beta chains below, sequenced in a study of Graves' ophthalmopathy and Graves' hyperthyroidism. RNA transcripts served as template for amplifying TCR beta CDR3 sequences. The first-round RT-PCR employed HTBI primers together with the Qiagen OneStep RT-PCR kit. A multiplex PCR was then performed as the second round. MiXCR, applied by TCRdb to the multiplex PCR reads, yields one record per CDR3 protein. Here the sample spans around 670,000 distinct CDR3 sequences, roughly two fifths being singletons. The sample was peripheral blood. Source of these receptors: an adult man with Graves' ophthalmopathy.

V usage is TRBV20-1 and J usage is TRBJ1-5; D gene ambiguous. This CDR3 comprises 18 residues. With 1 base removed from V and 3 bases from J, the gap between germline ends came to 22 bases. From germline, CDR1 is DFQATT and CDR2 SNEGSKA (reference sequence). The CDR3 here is CSARALDSRGLNNQPQHF. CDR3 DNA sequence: TGCAGTGCTAGAGCCCTAGATTCCCGCGGGCTGAACAATCAGCCCCAGCATTTT.

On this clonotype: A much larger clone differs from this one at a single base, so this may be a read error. This chain's CDR3 is CAVSLAGGPAEQYF. In DNA form, the CDR3 reads TGTGCCGTCAGCCTAGCGGGAGGGCCGGCCGAGCAGTACTTC. The V gene is TRBV10-3, the J gene TRBJ2-7; 12 bases match TRBD2. The germline gives CDR1 ENHRY, CDR2 SYGVKD. CDR3 length equals 14 residues.

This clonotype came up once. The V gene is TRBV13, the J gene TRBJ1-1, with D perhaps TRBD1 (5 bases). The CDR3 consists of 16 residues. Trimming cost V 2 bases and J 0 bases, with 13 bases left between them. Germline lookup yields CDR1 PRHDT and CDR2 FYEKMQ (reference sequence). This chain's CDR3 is CASSLYPGTLNTEAFF. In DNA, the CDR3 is TGTGCCAGCAGCTTATATCCGGGGACCCTGAACACTGAAGCTTTCTTT.

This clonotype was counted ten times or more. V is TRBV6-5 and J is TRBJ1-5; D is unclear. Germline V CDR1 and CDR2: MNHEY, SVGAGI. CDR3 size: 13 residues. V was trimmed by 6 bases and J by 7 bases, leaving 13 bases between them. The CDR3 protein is CASSNREGQPQHF. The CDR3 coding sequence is TGTGCCAGCAGCAATAGGGAAGGGCAGCCCCAGCATTTT.

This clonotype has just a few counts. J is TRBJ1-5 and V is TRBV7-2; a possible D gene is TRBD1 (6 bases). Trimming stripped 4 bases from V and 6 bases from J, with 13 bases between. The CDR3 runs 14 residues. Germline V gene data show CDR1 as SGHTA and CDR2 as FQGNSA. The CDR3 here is CASSYAGAGQPQHF. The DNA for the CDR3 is TGTGCCAGCAGCTACGCGGGGGCTGGTCAGCCCCAGCATTTT.

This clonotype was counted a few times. The DNA of the CDR3 is TGCAGTGCTGGGGGACAGCTGAACACTGAAGCTTTCTTT. Translating gives CSAGGQLNTEAFF. The V call is TRBV20-1, the J call TRBJ1-1; 7 positions match TRBD1. V was clipped by 5 bases and J by 0 bases; unmatched bases: 3. The V gene's germline CDR1 is DFQATT and CDR2 SNEGSKA (reference sequence). The CDR3 sequence is 13 residues long.

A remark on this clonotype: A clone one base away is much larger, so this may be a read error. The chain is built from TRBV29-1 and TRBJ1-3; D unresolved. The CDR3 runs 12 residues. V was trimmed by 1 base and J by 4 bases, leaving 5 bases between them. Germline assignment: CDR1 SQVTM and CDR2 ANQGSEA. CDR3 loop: CSVEVRGNTIYF. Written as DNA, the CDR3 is TGCAGCGTTGAAGTAAGGGGAAACACCATATATTTT.

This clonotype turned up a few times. The CDR3, as DNA: TGTGCCAGCAGCCTAGGAGGGGGGACCTACGGTTCACCCCTCCACTTT. It translates to CASSLGGGTYGSPLHF. This chain joins TRBV7-9 and TRBJ1-6, with D possibly matching TRBD1 (6 bases). Germline V gene data show CDR1 as SEHNR and CDR2 as FQNEAQ (reference sequence). The CDR3 sequence is 16 residues long. V shed 5 bases and J shed 9 bases, with 20 bases lying between them. Combining the CDR3 with reference TRBV7-9 and TRBJ1-6 gives the whole variable domain DTGVSQNPRHKITKRGQNVTFRCDPISEHNRLYWYRQTLGQGPEFLTYFQNEAQLEKSRLLSDRFSAERPKGSFSTLEIQRTEQGDSAMYLCASSLGGGTYGSPLHFGNGTRLTVT.